One sample yielded the 13 T cell receptor beta chains listed below, sequenced in a study of cytomegalovirus exposure and HLA in healthy donors. PCR primers comprised 60 Vbeta and 13 Jbeta primers. Method: immunoSEQ multiplex PCR; TCRdb's copy keeps in-frame clones and lacks some. The sample consists of about 140,000 clones, under 90% of them appearing once. Sequencing was carried out using PBMCs. These receptors were obtained from a man between 35 and 55 years old in good health and CMV-seronegative.

This chain links TRBV10-1 with TRBJ2-7, with unresolved D. The germline gives CDR1 WNHNN, CDR2 SYGVQD (reference sequence). This CDR3 contains 11 residues. V lost 4 bases and J lost 4, with 5 bases in between. CDR3 sequence: CASSGGYEQYF. The CDR3 nucleotides are TGCGCCAGCAGTGGCGGATACGAGCAGTACTTC.

The chain employs TRBV5-1 and TRBJ2-5, with TRBD2 identical over 12 bases. Germline CDR1 and CDR2: SGHRS and YFSETQ. This CDR3 region has 14 residues. Unmatched junction bases numbered 6, after V lost 4 bases and J lost 8 bases. CDR3: CASSTALAGGTQYF. The CDR3 nucleotides are TGCGCCAGCAGCACGGCACTAGCGGGGGGTACCCAGTACTTC. Full variable domain (rest looked up from reference TRBV5-1 and TRBJ2-5): KAGVTQTPRYLIKTRGQQVTLSCSPISGHRSVSWYQQTPGQGLQFLFEYFSETQRNKGNFPGRFSGRQFSNSRSEMNVSTLELGDSALYLCASSTALAGGTQYFGPGTRLLVL.

The chain is built from TRBV23-1 and TRBJ2-5; D unclear. TRBV23-1 is an ORF, and what it does is uncertain. This CDR3 is built from 15 residues. V lost 4 bases and J 0 bases, leaving 12 bases between the germline ends. The CDR3 DNA reads as TGCGCCAGCAGTCTAGTAGTCAAGTACCAAGAGACCCAGTACTTC. Its translation: CASSLVVKYQETQYF.

The V gene is TRBV5-1, the J gene TRBJ1-1, with D possibly matching TRBD1 (5 bases). The CDR3 is 15 amino acids. Germline loops: CDR1 SGHRS, CDR2 YFSETQ. V lost 4 bases to trimming and J lost 5 bases, with 18 bases between them. The CDR3 loop reads CASSPTEGKKTEAFF. In DNA form, the CDR3 reads TGCGCCAGCAGCCCGACGGAGGGGAAGAAAACTGAAGCTTTCTTT.

Written as DNA, the CDR3 is TGTGCCAGCAGTGAATCAAGGGGCTCCAACACTGAAGCTTTCTTT. Translating it yields CASSESRGSNTEAFF. The chain couples TRBV2 to TRBJ1-1; TRBD1 might be the D (5 bases). The germline gives CDR1 SNHLY, CDR2 FYNNEI. The CDR3 consists of 15 residues. Trimming cost V 2 bases and J 2 bases, with 12 bases left between them. Together with reference TRBV2 and TRBJ1-1, the CDR3 gives the full variable domain: EPEVTQTPSHQVTQMGQEVILRCVPISNHLYFYWYRQILGQKVEFLVSFYNNEISEKSEIFDDQFSVERPDGSNFTLKIRSTKLEDSAMYFCASSESRGSNTEAFFGQGTRLTVV.

This clone was seen just once. The chain uses TRBV7-3 and TRBJ2-2; 9 bases fit TRBD1. The trim removed 6 bases at V and 8 bases at J, leaving 7 bases unmatched. Germline V gene sequence: CDR1 SGHTA, CDR2 FQGTGA. The CDR3 is 14 residues long. The CDR3 bases are TGTGCCAGCAGTTATACAGGGGGCGCGGGGGAGCTGTTTTTT. The encoded protein is CASSYTGGAGELFF.

The gene calls are TRBV5-6 and TRBJ2-5; 8 bases are a match to TRBD2. Trimming cost V 4 bases and J 7 bases; bases outside gene matches: 3. CDR1 and CDR2 from the germline V gene are SGHDT and YYEEEE. This CDR3 is 12 amino acids long. CDR3 loop: CASSPGGWTQYF. The CDR3 nucleotides read TGTGCCAGCAGCCCGGGGGGGTGGACCCAGTACTTC.

The J gene is TRBJ1-1, the V gene TRBV28, with a weak D call TRBD1 (6 bases). The CDR3 is 15 amino acids. Germline V lookup: CDR1 MDHEN, CDR2 SYDVKM. Trimming removed 2 bases at V and 5 bases at J, with 15 bases between. CDR3 residues: CASSLRGSRRTEAFF. CDR3 nucleotides: TGTGCCAGCAGTTTAAGGGGGTCGAGACGTACTGAAGCTTTCTTT.

The chain combines TRBV29-1 with TRBJ1-2; TRBD1 matches at 7 bases. With V trimmed by 3 bases and J by 6 bases, 4 bases remained unmatched. Germline assignment: CDR1 SQVTM and CDR2 ANQGSEA. The CDR3 is 12 residues long. CDR3 residues: CSVDPGTDGYTF. DNA for the CDR3: TGCAGCGTTGACCCCGGGACAGATGGCTACACCTTC.

This rearrangement joins TRBV10-2 to TRBJ1-2; 8 positions agree with TRBD1. Trimming at V came to 8 bases and at J to 4 bases, leaving 3 bases not matched to a gene. Germline-derived CDR1 and CDR2 are WSHSY and SAAADI. The CDR3 has 12 amino acids. CDR3 sequence reads: CASLGTGYGYTF. The DNA for the CDR3 is TGCGCCAGCCTCGGGACAGGCTATGGCTACACCTTC.

This sequence joins TRBV30 and TRBJ1-1; D remains ambiguous. This CDR3 comprises 13 residues. V lost 2 bases to trimming and J lost 5 bases, with 12 bases between them. Germline assignment: CDR1 GTSNPN and CDR2 SVGIG (reference sequence). CDR3 bases: TGTGCCTGGAGTACCGGCGTGAGGACTGAAGCTTTCTTT. It is translated as CAWSTGVRTEAFF.

The V and J genes are TRBV7-8 and TRBJ1-2; unclear D gene. The CDR3 runs 13 residues. CDR1 and CDR2 (germline): SGHVS, FQNEAQ. V dropped 1 base and J dropped 4 bases, with 7 bases sitting between them. The CDR3, as DNA: TGTGCCAGCAGCTTAGGGGAGGGCTATGGCTACACCTTC. Protein sequence: CASSLGEGYGYTF.

The chain joins TRBV6-1 to TRBJ1-1; TRBD1 matches 10 bases. V shed 4 bases and J 8 bases; nucleotides not matched to a gene: 10. The CDR3 loop spans 15 amino acids. Germline V CDR1 and CDR2: MNHNS, SASEGT. This CDR3 is CASSARQGAAGEAFF. CDR3 sequence (DNA): TGTGCCAGCAGTGCGCGACAGGGGGCGGCGGGAGAAGCTTTCTTT.